This T cell receptor beta chain appears in the sequencing data of a study of identifying expanded T cells in peripheral blood. Produced via immunoSEQ multiplex PCR; TCRdb's table is partial and in-frame only. The sample yields some 97,000 clones, over 70% seen once. The source of this sequence is a person between 18 and 75 years old in good health. Material for sequencing was blood.

CDR3 sequence (DNA): TGTGCCAGCTCACGTGACAGGGGGATTCCCGAGCAGTACTTC. It codes for CASSRDRGIPEQYF. The V and J genes are TRBV18 and TRBJ2-7; 9 positions match TRBD1. The CDR3 is made up of 14 amino acids. V shed 4 bases and J 6 bases; nucleotides not matched to a gene: 7. In germline, CDR1 is KGHSH, CDR2 LQKENI.